This T cell receptor beta chain is from a study of T-cell reconstitution after alpha-beta-depleted transplantation in children. The study, taken as a whole, reports: Diversity and T-cell counts at one year after transplant derived mostly from new T cells.

Unique molecular identifiers were incorporated during preparation of the TCRbeta library. Each CDR3 protein gets one entry after TCRdb re-called the PCR reads with MiXCR. This sample has about 490,000 distinct CDR3 sequences, with roughly a tenth found just once. The V end lost 5 bases, the J end lost 0 bases, and 10 bases lay between the germline ends. There are 15 residues in the CDR3. In germline, CDR1 is SGHTA, CDR2 FQGNSA. This clonotype was seen only a few times. What it binds is unknown. This TCR derives from a child younger than 10 with inherited bone marrow failure, due to receive a stem cell transplant. The J gene is TRBJ1-4, the V gene TRBV7-2; a possible D gene is TRBD1 (6 bases). Source: PBMCs, taken before TCRalphabeta/CD19-depleted stem cell transplant. The CDR3 loop reads CASSPRQATNEKLFF. CDR3 sequence (DNA): TGTGCCAGCAGCCCCAGACAGGCAACTAATGAAAAACTGTTTTTT.